What follows is one TCR beta chain and its context. At one boundary the junction diverges from the germline segment, which might be a read error. Generated by immunoSEQ multiplex PCR, the TCRdb table keeps only in-frame clones and is missing some. Among 90,000 to 100,000 clones listed, roughly nine tenths were seen once. This sample was included in a study of blood T cell repertoires in COVID-19. The CDR3 covers 12 residues. Germline V CDR1 and CDR2: SGHAT, FQNNGV. Material: peripheral blood. This sequence originates from a man in his 70s with acute or convalescent COVID-19. V usage is TRBV11-2 and J usage is TRBJ1-4, with D possibly TRBD1 on 6 matching bases. The CDR3 here is CASSARAGGPSF. In DNA, the CDR3 is TGTGCCAGCAGCGCCAGGGCGGGGGGGCCCTCATTT.